This is a list of T cell receptor beta chains from one sample in a study of TIL therapy for anti-PD-1-resistant metastatic lung cancer. Clones were read by immunoSEQ multiplex PCR, and TCRdb kept only the in-frame ones, dropping some. The table lists 50,000 to 70,000 clones, around 68% of them singletons. The material sequenced was blood, taken at baseline. The source of these receptors is a person aged 25-85 years with non-small cell lung cancer. Both conserved end residues are part of each CDR3. Each record gives: V gene, D gene, J gene, clone size, CDR3 protein, CDR3 DNA. The D gene is left open where the match is weak. The listing skips clone size in some rows; elsewhere it reads once, few, many or a size class.

V: TRBV10-3; D: NA; J: TRBJ2-7; size: NA; CDR3: CAISEPYSEQYF; DNA: TGTGCCATCAGTGAGCCTTACAGCGAGCAGTACTTC
V: TRBV7-9; D: NA; J: TRBJ1-5; size: NA; CDR3: CASSLGDRYQPQHF; DNA: TGTGCCAGCAGCTTGGGAGACAGGTATCAGCCCCAGCATTTT
V: TRBV6-4; D: TRBD2; J: TRBJ2-2; size: NA; CDR3: CASMSGGTGELFF; DNA: TGTGCCAGCATGAGCGGGGGCACCGGGGAGCTGTTTTTT
V: TRBV5-1; D: TRBD1; J: TRBJ1-2; size: few; CDR3: CASSLGDREWDGYTF; DNA: TGCGCCAGCAGCTTGGGAGACAGGGAGTGGGATGGCTACACCTTC
V: TRBV7-8; D: NA; J: TRBJ1-2; size: NA; CDR3: CASSLDGPEGYTF; DNA: TGTGCCAGCAGCTTAGATGGACCGGAGGGCTACACCTTC
V: TRBV11-2; D: NA; J: TRBJ2-5; size: NA; CDR3: CASSLVGLARETQYF; DNA: TGTGCCAGCAGCTTAGTAGGGCTAGCGCGAGAGACCCAGTACTTC
V: TRBV9; D: TRBD2; J: TRBJ2-1; size: NA; CDR3: CASSVDSGGYNEQFF; DNA: TGTGCCAGCAGCGTAGATAGCGGGGGTTACAATGAGCAGTTCTTC
V: TRBV30; D: NA; J: TRBJ1-5; size: few; CDR3: CAWSPGDYQPQHF; DNA: TGTGCCTGGAGTCCAGGGGACTATCAGCCCCAGCATTTT
V: TRBV11-2; D: NA; J: TRBJ1-3; size: NA; CDR3: CASSWTESSGNTIYF; DNA: TGTGCCAGCAGCTGGACAGAGAGCTCTGGAAACACCATATATTTT
V: TRBV29-1; D: TRBD2; J: TRBJ2-1; size: NA; CDR3: CSVGTSGGTYNEQFF; DNA: TGCAGCGTAGGCACTAGCGGGGGTACCTACAATGAGCAGTTCTTC
V: TRBV9; D: NA; J: TRBJ2-2; size: once; CDR3: CASSVGGEPGELFF; DNA: TGTGCCAGCAGCGTAGGCGGTGAGCCCGGGGAGCTGTTTTTT
V: TRBV12-5; D: NA; J: TRBJ2-2; size: NA; CDR3: CASGLVPSVGELFF; DNA: TGTGCTAGTGGTTTGGTACCGAGCGTCGGGGAGCTGTTTTTT
V: TRBV7-9; D: NA; J: TRBJ2-1; size: NA; CDR3: CASSTLPGGMKRNEQFF; DNA: TGTGCCAGCAGCACCCTCCCCGGGGGAATGAAAAGGAATGAGCAGTTCTTC
V: TRBV7-2; D: NA; J: TRBJ2-1; size: once; CDR3: CASSQFLSEQFF; DNA: TGTGCCAGCAGCCAATTTCTGAGTGAGCAGTTCTTC
V: TRBV7-8; D: NA; J: TRBJ2-5; size: NA; CDR3: CASSLVNIGTTKETQYF; DNA: TGTGCCAGCAGCTTAGTCAATATTGGCACTACCAAAGAGACCCAGTACTTC
V: TRBV2; D: NA; J: TRBJ1-1; size: NA; CDR3: CASTWGAGRTEAFF; DNA: TGTGCCAGCACCTGGGGGGCAGGGCGGACTGAAGCTTTCTTT
V: TRBV5-1; D: TRBD1; J: TRBJ1-1; size: NA; CDR3: CASSGGVGGMNTEAFF; DNA: TGCGCCAGCAGCGGGGGCGTAGGGGGCATGAACACTGAAGCTTTCTTT
V: TRBV6-1; D: NA; J: TRBJ1-4; size: NA; CDR3: CATRYREKLFF; DNA: TGTGCCACCCGATACAGGGAAAAACTGTTTTTT
V: TRBV11-2; D: TRBD1; J: TRBJ1-6; size: NA; CDR3: CASRSDRGNSPLHF; DNA: TGTGCCAGCAGGTCAGACAGGGGGAATTCACCCCTCCACTTT
V: TRBV19; D: NA; J: TRBJ2-5; size: NA; CDR3: CASSIDLTVETQYF; DNA: TGTGCCAGTAGTATAGATCTGACAGTTGAGACCCAGTACTTC
V: TRBV2; D: NA; J: TRBJ1-4; size: NA; CDR3: CASSPDLQNEKLFF; DNA: TGTGCCAGCAGTCCCGACCTGCAAAATGAAAAACTGTTTTTT
V: TRBV12-5; D: NA; J: TRBJ1-1; size: few; CDR3: CASGLGTARNTEAFF; DNA: TGTGCTAGTGGTTTGGGGACAGCGCGGAACACTGAAGCTTTCTTT
V: TRBV5-1; D: NA; J: TRBJ2-5; size: NA; CDR3: CATQPGAGRQETQYF; DNA: TGCGCCACCCAGCCTGGGGCGGGACGCCAAGAGACCCAGTACTTC
V: TRBV27; D: NA; J: TRBJ2-5; size: few; CDR3: CASSLLGSETQYF; DNA: TGTGCCAGCAGTTTATTGGGGTCAGAGACCCAGTACTTC
V: TRBV5-1; D: TRBD1; J: TRBJ1-1; size: once; CDR3: CASSSGTGNTEAFF; DNA: TGCGCCAGCAGCTCTGGGACAGGGAACACTGAAGCTTTCTTT
V: TRBV5-1; D: NA; J: TRBJ1-1; size: NA; CDR3: CASRSTQNTEAFF; DNA: TGCGCCAGCAGATCTACACAGAACACTGAAGCTTTCTTT
V: TRBV29-1; D: NA; J: TRBJ2-2; size: NA; CDR3: CSVGVFTGELFF; DNA: TGCAGCGTTGGGGTTTTCACCGGGGAGCTGTTTTTT
V: TRBV5-4; D: TRBD2; J: TRBJ2-5; size: NA; CDR3: CASTHRGGSETQYF; DNA: TGTGCCAGCACCCACCGGGGCGGGAGCGAGACCCAGTACTTC
V: TRBV27; D: TRBD2; J: TRBJ2-1; size: NA; CDR3: CASSQHLKGLAGNEQFF; DNA: TGTGCCAGCAGCCAACATCTGAAGGGACTAGCGGGGAATGAGCAGTTCTTC
V: TRBV9; D: NA; J: TRBJ2-1; size: NA; CDR3: CASSVVDDNEQFF; DNA: TGTGCCAGCAGCGTAGTTGATGATAATGAGCAGTTCTTC
V: TRBV7-9; D: NA; J: TRBJ2-5; size: few; CDR3: CASSYETQYF; DNA: TGTGCCAGCAGCTATGAGACCCAGTACTTC
V: TRBV11-2; D: NA; J: TRBJ2-3; size: NA; CDR3: CASSTRGRRSPTTHTQYF; DNA: TGTGCCAGCAGCACCCGGGGCCGCCGATCGCCAACAACACATACGCAGTATTTT
V: TRBV6-6; D: TRBD2; J: TRBJ2-7; size: NA; CDR3: CASSAGTSVYEQYF; DNA: TGTGCCAGCAGCGCCGGGACTAGCGTCTACGAGCAGTACTTC
V: TRBV7-9; D: TRBD1; J: TRBJ1-4; size: NA; CDR3: CASSLRDRSSEKLFF; DNA: TGTGCCAGCAGCTTAAGGGACAGATCCTCTGAAAAACTGTTTTTT
V: TRBV20-1; D: NA; J: TRBJ2-7; size: few; CDR3: CSARDRGEQYF; DNA: TGCAGTGCTAGAGACCGGGGAGAGCAGTACTTC
V: TRBV11-2; D: NA; J: TRBJ2-3; size: NA; CDR3: CASSLNPAGTDTQYF; DNA: TGTGCCAGCAGCTTAAATCCAGCGGGTACAGATACGCAGTATTTT
V: TRBV2; D: TRBD2; J: TRBJ2-1; size: NA; CDR3: CASSVRAGDIEQFF; DNA: TGTGCCAGCAGTGTAAGGGCGGGAGACATTGAGCAGTTCTTC
V: TRBV5-1; D: NA; J: TRBJ1-2; size: few; CDR3: CASRTFPGRGYGYTF; DNA: TGCGCCAGCAGAACCTTTCCGGGCCGGGGATATGGCTACACCTTC
V: TRBV7-9; D: NA; J: TRBJ1-4; size: NA; CDR3: CASSPLQGTGLFF; DNA: TGTGCCAGCAGCCCGCTTCAGGGTACGGGACTGTTTTTT
V: TRBV6-1; D: NA; J: TRBJ1-2; size: few; CDR3: CASSEYVSAYGYTF; DNA: TGTGCCAGCAGTGAATATGTCAGCGCCTATGGCTACACCTTC
V: TRBV7-3; D: TRBD1; J: TRBJ2-1; size: NA; CDR3: CASSPGQGTYNEQFF; DNA: TGTGCCAGCAGCCCAGGACAGGGGACGTACAATGAGCAGTTCTTC
V: TRBV7-2; D: TRBD2; J: TRBJ2-2; size: few; CDR3: CASSLGGLAGGGTGELFF; DNA: TGTGCCAGCAGCTTAGGCGGACTAGCGGGAGGGGGCACCGGGGAGCTGTTTTTT
V: TRBV5-6; D: NA; J: TRBJ1-2; size: NA; CDR3: CASSLTGTIYGYTF; DNA: TGTGCCAGCAGCTTGACAGGAACCATCTATGGCTACACCTTC
V: TRBV2; D: TRBD1; J: TRBJ1-1; size: NA; CDR3: CASLEDRITPEAFF; DNA: TGTGCCAGCCTAGAGGACAGGATAACTCCTGAAGCTTTCTTT
V: TRBV4-1; D: NA; J: TRBJ2-3; size: NA; CDR3: CASSQGGFTDTQYF; DNA: TGCGCCAGCAGCCAAGGCGGATTCACAGATACGCAGTATTTT
V: TRBV2; D: TRBD2; J: TRBJ2-3; size: NA; CDR3: CASTGFTSGTDTQYF; DNA: TGTGCCAGTACCGGCTTCACTAGCGGCACAGATACGCAGTATTTT
V: TRBV2; D: NA; J: TRBJ1-2; size: NA; CDR3: CASSEIGINYGYTF; DNA: TGTGCCAGCAGTGAAATAGGGATTAACTATGGCTACACCTTC
V: TRBV6-5; D: NA; J: TRBJ1-1; size: NA; CDR3: CASKGRGGNTEAFF; DNA: TGTGCCAGCAAGGGCCGGGGAGGGAACACTGAAGCTTTCTTT
V: TRBV28; D: NA; J: TRBJ1-1; size: NA; CDR3: CASSPWTENTEAFF; DNA: TGTGCCAGCAGTCCCTGGACAGAGAACACTGAAGCTTTCTTT
V: TRBV11-2; D: NA; J: TRBJ1-1; size: NA; CDR3: CASSLEFGGNTEAFF; DNA: TGTGCCAGCAGCTTAGAGTTCGGCGGGAACACTGAAGCTTTCTTT
V: TRBV6-5; D: TRBD1; J: TRBJ2-2; size: NA; CDR3: CASSRTGAGELFF; DNA: TGTGCCAGCAGCCGAACAGGGGCCGGGGAGCTGTTTTTT
V: TRBV6-1; D: NA; J: TRBJ1-5; size: NA; CDR3: CASSEAGLPGLRPQHF; DNA: TGTGCCAGCAGTGAAGCGGGTCTGCCCGGCCTTAGGCCCCAGCATTTT
V: TRBV5-4; D: NA; J: TRBJ1-5; size: NA; CDR3: CASSLEGSNQPQHF; DNA: TGTGCCAGCAGCTTGGAGGGCAGCAATCAGCCCCAGCATTTT
V: TRBV10-1; D: TRBD2; J: TRBJ2-1; size: NA; CDR3: CASSELAGVGNEQFF; DNA: TGCGCCAGCAGTGAACTAGCGGGAGTTGGGAATGAGCAGTTCTTC
V: TRBV29-1; D: TRBD1; J: TRBJ1-1; size: few; CDR3: CSGTDRGGKITEAFF; DNA: TGCAGCGGAACGGACAGGGGCGGGAAAATCACTGAAGCTTTCTTT
V: TRBV7-2; D: NA; J: TRBJ2-2; size: NA; CDR3: CASSLVPGVGELFF; DNA: TGTGCCAGCAGCTTAGTGCCAGGTGTCGGGGAGCTGTTTTTT
V: TRBV11-3; D: TRBD1; J: TRBJ1-1; size: few; CDR3: CASSGHAGTGHYFEAFF; DNA: TGTGCCAGCAGCGGCCATGCTGGGACAGGGCACTATTTCGAAGCTTTCTTT